This TCR beta chain is from a study of cytomegalovirus exposure and HLA in healthy donors. Overall study results and limits: A missense variant in DCLRE1C was later tied to TCR beta V- and J-gene trimming.

The PCR employed 60 Vbeta primers together with 13 Jbeta primers. Method: immunoSEQ multiplex PCR; TCRdb's copy keeps in-frame clones and lacks some. The profile covers 100,000 to 150,000 clones, with about 72% appearing a single time and over 1.5% taken by the ten largest. V dropped 0 bases and J dropped 4; count of bases not matched to a gene: 16. Germline CDR1 is SGHRS and CDR2 is YFSETQ. CDR3 length: 19 amino acids. As to this clone: Its antigen is undetermined.

The sequenced sample was PBMCs. The chain is built from TRBV5-1 and TRBJ2-7, with 10 positions matching TRBD2. This TCR was recovered from a man aged 25-45 years in good health and CMV-seropositive. The CDR3 DNA sequence: TGCGCCAGCAGCTTGGACCATCGGCTAGCGGGAGCAAGAAGTTACGAGCAGTACTTC. Encoded protein: CASSLDHRLAGARSYEQYF.